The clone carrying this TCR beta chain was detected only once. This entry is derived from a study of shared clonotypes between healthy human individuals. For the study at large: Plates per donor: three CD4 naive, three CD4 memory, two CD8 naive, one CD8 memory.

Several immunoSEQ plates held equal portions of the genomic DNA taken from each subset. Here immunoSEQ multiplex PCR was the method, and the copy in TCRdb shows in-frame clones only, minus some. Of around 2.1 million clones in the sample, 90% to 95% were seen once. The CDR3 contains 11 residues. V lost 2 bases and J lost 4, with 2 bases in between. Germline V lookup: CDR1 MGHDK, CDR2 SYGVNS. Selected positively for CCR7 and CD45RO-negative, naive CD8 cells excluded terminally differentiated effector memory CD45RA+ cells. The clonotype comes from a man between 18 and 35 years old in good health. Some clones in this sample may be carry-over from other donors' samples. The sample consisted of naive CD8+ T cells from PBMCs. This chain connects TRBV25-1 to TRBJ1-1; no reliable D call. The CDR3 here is CASSEGTEAFF. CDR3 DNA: TGTGCCAGCAGTGAAGGCACTGAAGCTTTCTTT.